What follows describes a single TCR beta chain. What it binds is not known. Data came from immunoSEQ multiplex PCR; TCRdb stores just in-frame clones and leaves some out. The table has 43,000 or so clones, around 80% seen once. Time point: cycle 4 day 1 (C4D1), after 6 weeks of nivolumab. Each patient experienced a relapse that followed autologous stem cell transplantation, and brentuximab vedotin exposure varied. Best responses included complete response and partial response; otherwise, the best response was progressive disease. The source of the sample is a study of PD-1 blockade in classical Hodgkin lymphoma. As for the study in general: Patients were infused with nivolumab 3 mg/kg every 2 weeks.

The CDR3 is 13 residues long. Trimming pared 4 bases from V and 5 bases from J, leaving 11 bases between. Per germline, CDR1 SGHTA and CDR2 FQGTGA. Study results and limitations: According to reports, newly diagnosed patients had lower baseline TCR diversity than healthy donors, and relapsed/refractory patients had lower baseline TCR diversity still. Complete responders had baseline diversity similar to newly diagnosed patients.

This TCR was recovered from a human donor with classical Hodgkin lymphoma. This chain links TRBV7-3 with TRBJ2-5; D is ambiguous. The sample here was peripheral blood mononuclear cells (PBMCs), taken before the fourth cycle of nivolumab. CDR3 nucleotides: TGTGCCAGCAGCTATAGTCACCCGGAGACCCAGTACTTC. Translating gives CASSYSHPETQYF.